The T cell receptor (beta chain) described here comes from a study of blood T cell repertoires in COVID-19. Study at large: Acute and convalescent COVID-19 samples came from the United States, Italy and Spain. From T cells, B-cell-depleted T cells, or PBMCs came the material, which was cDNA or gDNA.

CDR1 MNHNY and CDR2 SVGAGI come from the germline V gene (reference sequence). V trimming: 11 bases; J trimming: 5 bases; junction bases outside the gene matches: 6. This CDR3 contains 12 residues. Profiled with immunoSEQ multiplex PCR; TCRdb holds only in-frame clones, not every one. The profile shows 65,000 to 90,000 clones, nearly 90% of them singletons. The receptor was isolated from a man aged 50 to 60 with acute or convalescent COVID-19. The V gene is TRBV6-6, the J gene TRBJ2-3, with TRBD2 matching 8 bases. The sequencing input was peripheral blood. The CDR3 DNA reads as TGTGCCGTAAGCGGGGGAGGAGATACGCAGTATTTT. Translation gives CAVSGGGDTQYF.